The 25 T cell receptor beta chains below come from one sample, sequenced in a study of blood T cell repertoires in COVID-19. Sequencing was performed with immunoSEQ multiplex PCR; in TCRdb, only in-frame clones are kept and a portion is missing. The sample shows 40,000 to 55,000 clones, around 90% of them seen only once. The material sequenced was peripheral blood. The origin of the receptors is a man in his fifties or sixties with active COVID-19.

This chain joins TRBV6-5 and TRBJ2-2; no firm D call. The CDR3 contains 14 residues. Germline V lookup: CDR1 MNHEY, CDR2 SVGAGI. Trimming removed 0 bases from V and 6 bases from J, with 8 bases in between. The CDR3: CASSYSFRSGELFF. CDR3 DNA: TGTGCCAGCAGTTACTCTTTCAGATCCGGGGAGCTGTTTTTT.

The chain couples TRBV11-3 to TRBJ2-1; D unclear. This CDR3 comprises 14 residues. V was cut by 5 bases and J by 0 bases, with 8 bases left in between. Germline assignment: CDR1 SGHNT and CDR2 YENEEA. The CDR3 reads CASSNQNSYNEQFF. CDR3 nucleotide sequence: TGTGCCAGCAGCAACCAGAACTCCTACAATGAGCAGTTCTTC.

The chain carries TRBV12-5 and TRBJ2-3; 7 bases agree with TRBD2. Germline V CDR1 and CDR2: LGHNT, FRNRAP. V trimming: 0 bases; J trimming: 2 bases; junction bases outside the gene matches: 11. The CDR3 consists of 18 residues. DNA for the CDR3: TGTGCTAGTGGTTTGGTAAAGAATCTAGCGGAGCTCACAGATACGCAGTATTTT. Translation: CASGLVKNLAELTDTQYF.

The rearrangement links TRBV4-1 to TRBJ1-6; the D gene is possibly TRBD1 (5 bases). CDR1 is MGHRA and CDR2 is YSYEKL in the germline V gene. The CDR3 sequence is 14 residues long. Trimming removed 4 bases from V and 7 bases from J, with 11 bases in between. The CDR3 nucleotides read TGCGCCAGCAGCCCGGGACTGGAGAATTCACCCCTCCACTTT. Amino acids: CASSPGLENSPLHF.

The gene calls are TRBV4-2 and TRBJ2-3, with D tentatively TRBD2 (5 bases). V lost 1 base, J lost 3 bases, and 11 bases lay in between. The CDR3 is 15 amino acids. CDR1 is LGHNA, CDR2 YNFKEQ, per germline. The CDR3 DNA reads as TGTGCCAGCAGCCAAGGGACTTTGATAACAGATACGCAGTATTTT. Protein: CASSQGTLITDTQYF.

V and J are TRBV18 and TRBJ1-1; TRBD1 matches at 8 bases. The CDR3 is made up of 14 amino acids. CDR1 KGHSH and CDR2 LQKENI come from the germline V gene. Germline trimming cut 3 bases from V and 1 base from J; bases unmatched to any gene: 1. The CDR3 reads CASSPQGANTEAFF. DNA of the CDR3: TGTGCCAGCTCACCCCAGGGGGCGAACACTGAAGCTTTCTTT.

The chain joins TRBV11-2 to TRBJ2-2, with 8 bases aligning to TRBD1. This CDR3 is 15 amino acids long. The junction had 2 bases not matched to a gene; V was cut back by 5 bases and J by 0 bases. Germline assignment: CDR1 SGHAT and CDR2 FQNNGV. CDR3 region: CASSRQGTNTGELFF. CDR3 DNA: TGTGCCAGCAGCCGACAGGGGACGAACACCGGGGAGCTGTTTTTT.

V is TRBV10-1 and J is TRBJ1-1; possible D gene TRBD1, 6 bases. The V gene's germline CDR1 is WNHNN and CDR2 SYGVQD (reference sequence). CDR3 size: 15 residues. Trimming removed 3 bases at V and 1 base at J, with 12 bases between. The CDR3 region is CASSDNRGANTEAFF. The CDR3 DNA follows: TGCGCCAGCAGTGACAATCGGGGGGCGAACACTGAAGCTTTCTTT.

CDR3 sequence (DNA): TGTGCCAGCAGCTTAGGACAGGGGAGCTCCTACAATGAGCAGTTCTTC. Translation gives CASSLGQGSSYNEQFF. This rearrangement joins TRBV11-1 to TRBJ2-1, with 8 bases lining up with TRBD1. The CDR3 covers 16 residues. The V segment lost 1 base and the J segment 0 bases; nucleotides outside the gene matches: 2. Germline loops: CDR1 SGHAT, CDR2 FQDESV (reference sequence). Filled out from reference TRBV11-1 and TRBJ2-1, the complete variable domain reads EAEVAQSPRYKITEKSQAVAFWCDPISGHATLYWYRQILGQGPELLVQFQDESVVDDSQLPKDRFSAERLKGVDSTLKIQPAELGDSAMYLCASSLGQGSSYNEQFFGPGTRLTVL.

J is TRBJ1-1 and V is TRBV18, with 8 bases fitting TRBD1. The CDR3 sequence is 16 residues long. From germline, CDR1 is KGHSH and CDR2 LQKENI. J gave up 4 bases and V 1 base, and 8 bases lay outside the gene matches. The chain's CDR3 is CASSPRSGGGSTEAFF. The CDR3, as DNA: TGTGCCAGCTCACCACGGTCAGGGGGCGGGAGCACTGAAGCTTTCTTT.

The genes are TRBV4-1 and TRBJ2-1; TRBD2 matches 7 bases. Per germline, CDR1 MGHRA and CDR2 YSYEKL. The V gene end was trimmed by 4 bases and the J gene end by 1 base; junction bases not matched to a gene: 4. The CDR3 consists of 15 residues. In DNA, the CDR3 is TGCGCCAGCAGCCCGATTAGCGGGTCCTACAATGAGCAGTTCTTC. Protein product: CASSPISGSYNEQFF.

This clone was observed a single time. The chain links TRBV12-3 or TRBV12-4 to TRBJ2-1; unclear D gene. The V end was cut by 4 bases, the J end by 8 bases, with 9 bases between. This CDR3 has 12 residues. For the CDR3, the DNA is TGTGCCAGCAGTTCCGACGGAGATGAGCAGTTCTTC. Protein product: CASSSDGDEQFF.

The genes are TRBV7-2 and TRBJ1-1; TRBD1 is a possible D gene (6 bases). In germline, CDR1 is SGHTA, CDR2 FQGNSA. V lost 5 bases to trimming and J lost 6 bases, with 10 bases between them. The CDR3 spans 12 residues. As DNA, the CDR3 is TGTGCCAGCAGCGCAGGACAGCCTGAAGCTTTCTTT. It specifies CASSAGQPEAFF.

The chain combines TRBV19 with TRBJ2-5, with D perhaps matching TRBD2 (7 bases). V was cut by 6 bases and J by 5 bases, with 13 bases left in between. Per germline, CDR1 LNHDA and CDR2 SQIVND (reference sequence). This CDR3 is 13 amino acids long. CDR3 nucleotides: TGTGCCAGTAGGGGGAGGGGGAGGGAGACCCAGTACTTC. Its protein is CASRGRGRETQYF.

The rearrangement uses TRBV12-5 and TRBJ1-5; perhaps TRBD1 as D (6 bases). Per germline, CDR1 LGHNT and CDR2 FRNRAP. V was shortened by 6 bases and J by 15 bases, with 18 bases between the two germline ends. This CDR3 spans 12 amino acids. In nucleotides, the CDR3 is TGTGCTAGTGGCCGGGGGGGCCTTATAACGCATTTT. It encodes CASGRGGLITHF.

The V gene is TRBV14, the J gene TRBJ2-2, with 14 bases fitting TRBD2. There are 20 residues in the CDR3. The trim removed 0 bases at V and 2 bases at J, leaving 8 bases unmatched. The V gene's germline CDR1 is SGHDN and CDR2 FVKESK. CDR3 sequence (DNA): TGTGCCAGCAGCCAAGACCGAGCCGGGACTAGCGGGAGAAACACCGGGGAGCTGTTTTTT. This translates into CASSQDRAGTSGRNTGELFF.

This rearrangement joins TRBV19 to TRBJ2-1; possible D gene TRBD2, 6 bases. The CDR3 contains 15 residues. Germline lookup yields CDR1 LNHDA and CDR2 SQIVND (reference sequence). V lost 0 bases to trimming and J lost 5 bases, with 11 bases between them. Here the CDR3 reads CASSIDWRGNNEQFF. CDR3 in DNA: TGTGCCAGTAGTATAGACTGGCGGGGTAACAATGAGCAGTTCTTC.

This clone was observed a single time. The chain recombines TRBV7-9 with TRBJ1-1; D is possibly TRBD1 (5 bases). Germline values: CDR1 SEHNR, CDR2 FQNEAQ (reference sequence). CDR3 length: 17 amino acids. V was clipped by 5 bases and J by 2 bases, with 21 bases between them. The CDR3 bases are TGTGCCAGCAGCCACTCCCCTGGGGGAGGGATAAACACTGAAGCTTTCTTT. It translates to CASSHSPGGGINTEAFF.

In DNA, the CDR3 is TGTGCCAGCAGCTTAGCGGAGACAGGGATTAGGACCGGGGAGCTGTTTTTT. It translates to CASSLAETGIRTGELFF. The V gene is TRBV7-9, the J gene TRBJ2-2, with 7 bases lining up with TRBD1. Germline V gene sequence: CDR1 SEHNR, CDR2 FQNEAQ (reference sequence). This CDR3 has 17 residues. After removal of 0 bases from V and 5 bases from J, the junction contained 9 bases not matched to a gene.

This clone turned up a few times. The chain combines TRBV4-2 with TRBJ1-1; D unresolved. The germline V gene encodes CDR1 LGHNA and CDR2 YNFKEQ. V was clipped by 5 bases and J by 6 bases, with 13 bases between them. The CDR3 has 13 amino acids. Here the CDR3 reads CASSTTISSEAFF. CDR3 in DNA: TGTGCCAGCAGCACTACTATCTCATCTGAAGCTTTCTTT.

V usage is TRBV5-4 and J usage is TRBJ2-7; TRBD2 matches 7 bases. The germline V gene encodes CDR1 SGHNT and CDR2 YYREEE (reference sequence). V lost 6 bases and J lost 2; bases outside the gene matches: 5. The CDR3 is 13 amino acids. CDR3 sequence (DNA): TGTGCCAGCAAGCGGGAACAAGCCTACGAGCAGTACTTC. This gives the protein CASKREQAYEQYF.

The rearrangement links TRBV15 to TRBJ1-4, with D possibly TRBD1 on 6 matching bases. V lost 1 base and J 4 bases, leaving 16 bases between the germline ends. Germline V gene data show CDR1 as LNHNV and CDR2 as YYDKDF (reference sequence). CDR3 length equals 17 residues. In DNA form, the CDR3 reads TGTGCCACCAGCAGAGCGCGACCGACCAGGGGTAATGAAAAACTGTTTTTT. This gives the protein CATSRARPTRGNEKLFF.

This chain links TRBV5-1 with TRBJ2-2; TRBD1 aligns across 7 bases. CDR1 is SGHRS, CDR2 YFSETQ, per germline. This CDR3 is 17 amino acids long. The junction had 5 bases not matched to a gene; V was cut back by 0 bases and J by 0 bases. CDR3: CASSLVPGTANTGELFF. The CDR3 nucleotides read TGCGCCAGCAGCTTGGTTCCCGGGACAGCGAACACCGGGGAGCTGTTTTTT.

The rearrangement links TRBV5-5 to TRBJ1-4, with TRBD1 matching 7 bases. J was trimmed by 7 bases and V by 3 bases; bases with no gene match: 12. The CDR3 contains 16 residues. Per the germline V gene, CDR1 is SGHKS and CDR2 is YYEKEE (reference sequence). The CDR3 DNA reads TGTGCCAGCAGCTCCCCGGGACAGAAGGGGAGTGAAAAACTGTTTTTT. This sequence encodes CASSSPGQKGSEKLFF.

The chain has TRBV18 and TRBJ2-2; 12 bases are a match to TRBD2. Germline values: CDR1 KGHSH, CDR2 LQKENI. J was trimmed by 3 bases and V by 5 bases; bases with no gene match: 4. The CDR3 totals 16 residues. CDR3 bases: TGTGCCAGCTCAACCCTAGCGGGAGGGGACACCGGGGAGCTGTTTTTT. Its protein product is CASSTLAGGDTGELFF.